The 21 T cell receptor beta chains below all came from one sample that was sequenced in a study of PD-L1 blockade in urothelial cancer. Data came from immunoSEQ multiplex PCR; TCRdb stores just in-frame clones and leaves some out. The sample has 45,000 to 55,000 clones, approximately 88% seen once. Time point here: pretreatment peripheral blood. Sample: PBMCs, taken around atezolizumab (anti-PD-L1) treatment. These receptors came from a man aged 50-60 years with urothelial cancer.

The V gene is TRBV30, the J gene TRBJ2-5; 8 bases align to TRBD2. The CDR3 totals 16 residues. The V segment lost 2 bases and the J segment 5 bases; nucleotides outside the gene matches: 13. CDR1 is GTSNPN and CDR2 is SVGIG in the germline V gene (reference sequence). The CDR3 loop is CAWSLNGGARSETQYF. CDR3 DNA sequence: TGTGCCTGGAGTTTGAACGGGGGGGCCCGTAGCGAGACCCAGTACTTC.

V usage is TRBV25-1 and J usage is TRBJ2-1; D possibly corresponds to TRBD1 (6 bases). The germline gives CDR1 MGHDK, CDR2 SYGVNS. Trimming took 3 bases from V and 8 from J, leaving 11 bases between them. The CDR3 is made up of 13 amino acids. Written as DNA, the CDR3 is TGTGCCAGCAGTGACAGACAGGTCGATGAGCAGTTCTTC. Translating it yields CASSDRQVDEQFF.

The CDR3 DNA sequence: TGTGCCATCAGTGATTTTAGCGGGGGGGCTTACAATGAGCAGTTCTTC. Encoded protein: CAISDFSGGAYNEQFF. The V call is TRBV10-3, the J call TRBJ2-1; the match to TRBD2 covers 11 bases. CDR1 is ENHRY, CDR2 SYGVKD, per germline. V lost 3 bases and J lost 4; bases outside the gene matches: 5. The CDR3 runs to 16 residues.

J is TRBJ1-2 and V is TRBV7-2; D remains ambiguous. This CDR3 comprises 15 residues. V was clipped by 3 bases and J by 4 bases, with 15 bases between them. Germline CDR1 is SGHTA and CDR2 is FQGNSA. In nucleotides, the CDR3 is TGTGCCAGCAGCTTCGGGAAAGGGAAAGGCTATGGCTACACCTTC. Translated, it gives CASSFGKGKGYGYTF.

The V and J genes are TRBV27 and TRBJ2-1, with 10 bases matching TRBD2. Germline V gene data show CDR1 as MNHEY and CDR2 as SMNVEV (reference sequence). Losses at the gene ends were 6 bases for V and 2 bases for J; bases not matched to a gene: 7. CDR3 length equals 16 residues. Here the CDR3 DNA reads TGTGCCAGCAGCCATCTTACTAGCGGGACCTACAATGAGCAGTTCTTC. Amino acid sequence: CASSHLTSGTYNEQFF.

The chain's CDR3 is CASSYSARATGELFF. CDR3 in DNA: TGTGCCAGCAGTTACTCCGCCAGGGCCACCGGGGAGCTGTTTTTT. The V call is TRBV6-5, the J call TRBJ2-2; a possible D gene is TRBD1 (5 bases). The CDR3 sequence is 15 residues long. Between the trimmed V and J ends, which lost 0 bases and 4 bases, there was a span of 9 bases. Germline V gene sequence: CDR1 MNHEY, CDR2 SVGAGI.

The chain carries TRBV6-5 and TRBJ2-5; D might be TRBD1 (6 bases). V was cut by 5 bases and J by 5 bases, with 12 bases left in between. The CDR3 length is 13 residues. Germline CDR1 reads MNHEY; CDR2 reads SVGAGI. CDR3: CASSQTRGETQYF. The CDR3 bases are TGTGCCAGCAGTCAGACAAGGGGGGAGACCCAGTACTTC.

This clone was found once. This rearrangement joins TRBV7-6 to TRBJ2-3, with a weak D call TRBD2 (6 bases). V was cut by 4 bases and J by 4 bases, with 12 bases left in between. CDR3 size: 14 residues. Germline V gene lookup returns CDR1 SGHVS and CDR2 FNYEAQ. CDR3 region: CASSSRGLSDTQYF. CDR3 bases: TGTGCCAGCAGCTCGCGGGGTTTGTCAGATACGCAGTATTTT.

Only one count was recorded for this clone. The rearrangement joins TRBV27 to TRBJ2-5, with D possibly TRBD1 on 6 matching bases. The CDR3 has 14 residues. Germline assignment: CDR1 MNHEY and CDR2 SMNVEV (reference sequence). Trimming pared 3 bases from V and 7 bases from J, leaving 15 bases between. The DNA for the CDR3 is TGTGCCAGCAGTTTTGTAGGACAGTGGGGGACCCAGTACTTC. This sequence encodes CASSFVGQWGTQYF.

CDR3 loop: CASSPRSGQQETQYF. DNA of the CDR3: TGTGCCAGCAGCCCCCGCAGTGGGCAGCAAGAGACCCAGTACTTC. The chain links TRBV5-6 to TRBJ2-5; D gene ambiguous. From germline, CDR1 is SGHDT and CDR2 YYEEEE. The CDR3 consists of 15 residues. Trimming left V 4 bases short and J 2 bases short, with 15 bases between.

The V call is TRBV6-6, the J call TRBJ1-3; no definite D call. Germline CDR1 MNHNY, CDR2 SVGAGI (reference sequence). This CDR3 is built from 15 residues. Trimming left V 9 bases short and J 4 bases short, with 19 bases between. The CDR3, as DNA: TGTGCCAGTCTACCCTCAGTGTTCGGGGGAAACACCATATATTTT. Translation: CASLPSVFGGNTIYF.

CDR3 protein: CASSQIPGREVSEQFF. DNA of the CDR3: TGTGCCAGCAGCCAAATCCCCGGCAGGGAGGTGAGTGAGCAGTTCTTC. V usage is TRBV11-2 and J usage is TRBJ2-1; weak D call: TRBD2 (6 bases). V lost 5 bases and J lost 9, with 23 bases in between. The CDR3 spans 16 residues. Germline V lookup: CDR1 SGHAT, CDR2 FQNNGV.

This clone came up once. V gene TRBV7-8 combines with J gene TRBJ1-1; D possibly corresponds to TRBD1 (5 bases). Trimming removed 5 bases from V and 6 bases from J, with 13 bases in between. The CDR3 is made up of 13 amino acids. Germline loops: CDR1 SGHVS, CDR2 FQNEAQ. The CDR3 loop reads CASSLRTSPEAFF. The CDR3 bases are TGTGCCAGCAGCCTAAGGACAAGTCCTGAAGCTTTCTTT. The variable domain in full, with the rest retrieved from reference TRBV7-8 and TRBJ1-1, is GAGVSQSPRYKVAKRGQDVALRCDPISGHVSLFWYQQALGQGPEFLTYFQNEAQLDKSGLPSDRFFAERPEGSVSTLKIQRTQQEDSAVYLCASSLRTSPEAFFGQGTRLTVV.

The J gene is TRBJ2-7, the V gene TRBV29-1, with D tentatively TRBD2 (6 bases). The CDR3 loop spans 14 amino acids. V lost 6 bases to trimming and J lost 2 bases, with 17 bases between them. Germline V lookup: CDR1 SQVTM, CDR2 ANQGSEA. The CDR3, as DNA: TGCAGCGTAAAACTAGCCGCCTGGGCCTACGAGCAGTACTTC. This codes for CSVKLAAWAYEQYF.

The chain is built from TRBV5-5 and TRBJ2-7; 7 nucleotides align to TRBD1. V was pared by 1 base and J by 7 bases, with 8 bases of the junction left unmatched. The CDR3 has 14 amino acids. Germline CDR1 and CDR2: SGHKS and YYEKEE (reference sequence). This CDR3 is CASSLSGTEREQYF. The CDR3, as DNA: TGTGCCAGCAGCTTGTCCGGGACAGAACGGGAGCAGTACTTC.

As DNA, the CDR3 is TGTGCCAGCATCCCTCTTTGGGGGGACAGGACCTACGAGCAGTACTTC. Its protein is CASIPLWGDRTYEQYF. The chain links TRBV2 to TRBJ2-7; 8 nucleotides align to TRBD1. Germline V gene sequence: CDR1 SNHLY, CDR2 FYNNEI. Trimming took 7 bases from V and 2 from J; bases not matched to a gene: 13. The CDR3 spans 16 residues.

V and J are TRBV7-6 and TRBJ2-3; 7 bases fit TRBD2. The CDR3 length is 14 residues. Trimming at V came to 3 bases and at J to 6 bases, leaving 6 bases not matched to a gene. The germline V gene encodes CDR1 SGHVS and CDR2 FNYEAQ. The CDR3 sequence is CASSLTSRGDTQYF. DNA for the CDR3: TGTGCCAGCAGCTTGACTAGCCGCGGGGATACGCAGTATTTT.

The gene calls are TRBV6-1 and TRBJ2-3; the match to TRBD2 covers 9 bases. This CDR3 has 15 residues. Germline loops: CDR1 MNHNS, CDR2 SASEGT. Unmatched junction bases numbered 6, after V lost 4 bases and J lost 4 bases. CDR3 protein: CASSGLAGMADTQYF. Written as DNA, the CDR3 is TGTGCCAGCAGTGGGCTAGCGGGGATGGCAGATACGCAGTATTTT.

The rearrangement joins TRBV11-1 to TRBJ1-1, with a possible D match to TRBD1 (6 bases). The CDR3 totals 13 residues. In germline, CDR1 is SGHAT, CDR2 FQDESV (reference sequence). V dropped 6 bases and J dropped 10 bases, with 18 bases sitting between them. The CDR3 loop reads CASRRTGSAVAFF. CDR3 nucleotide sequence: TGTGCCAGCAGGCGAACAGGGTCTGCTGTAGCTTTCTTT.

The J gene is TRBJ1-6, the V gene TRBV5-4; D is undetermined. Germline V gene lookup returns CDR1 SGHNT and CDR2 YYREEE (reference sequence). Trimming took 3 bases from V and 8 from J, leaving 9 bases between them. The length of the CDR3 is 13 residues. CDR3 sequence reads: CASSSVRDSPLHF. CDR3 DNA sequence: TGTGCCAGCAGCTCGGTGCGCGATTCACCCCTCCACTTT.

This chain joins TRBV11-3 and TRBJ2-6; 7 bases fit TRBD2. The V and J ends lost 3 bases and 2 bases, in that order; junction bases with no gene match: 1. The CDR3 extends over 15 amino acids. Germline V CDR1 and CDR2: SGHNT, YENEEA. The DNA for the CDR3 is TGTGCCAGCAGCTTGGGGGGGGCTGGGGCCAACGTCCTGACTTTC. Translation gives CASSLGGAGANVLTF.